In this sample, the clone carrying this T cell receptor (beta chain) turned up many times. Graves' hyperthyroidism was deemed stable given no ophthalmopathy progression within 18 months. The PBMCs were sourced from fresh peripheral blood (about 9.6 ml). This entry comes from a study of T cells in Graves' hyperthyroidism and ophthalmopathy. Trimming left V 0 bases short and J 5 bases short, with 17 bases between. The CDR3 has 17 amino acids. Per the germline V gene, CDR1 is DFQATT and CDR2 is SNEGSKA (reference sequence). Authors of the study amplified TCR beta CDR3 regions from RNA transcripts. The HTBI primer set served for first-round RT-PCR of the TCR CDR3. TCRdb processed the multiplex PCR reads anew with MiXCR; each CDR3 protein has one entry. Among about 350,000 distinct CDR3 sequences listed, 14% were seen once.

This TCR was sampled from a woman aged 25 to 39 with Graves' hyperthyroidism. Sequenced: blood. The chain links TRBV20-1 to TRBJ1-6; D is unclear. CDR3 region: CSARDGQLLWDNSPLHF. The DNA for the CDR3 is TGCAGTGCTAGAGATGGGCAGCTCCTATGGGATAATTCACCCCTCCACTTT.